This TCR beta chain comes out of a study of human T cells and chemical hapten exposure (dated by TCRdb to about 2021). With respect to the entire study: For sensitization, 2% DPC in acetone was applied to an approximately 2 cm by approximately 2 cm area of upper inner arm skin. Patch testing was done on the upper back using Finn chambers containing 0.01% DPC, and results were scored after 6 days according to International Contact Dermatitis Research Group standards. Throughout the approximately 26-week study period, patients were also given weekly therapeutic DPC doses on the scalp. Libraries were combined into a pool for sequencing, and differences in TCR yield between samples came mainly from small differences in library volumes within the pool. Twenty-nine alopecia patients provided blood for TCR sequencing at one to four time points (pre-sensitization, 2, 6 and 24 weeks). Blood samples were taken from patients before sensitization (week 0) and then at 2, 6 and about 24 weeks after DPC sensitization. Most of the patients in the cohort were female, and the cohort covered alopecia areata with under or over 50% scalp involvement, alopecia totalis and alopecia universalis. In alopecia patients, the study followed how the peripheral blood TCR repertoire changed in vivo over primary and secondary sensitization to diphenylcyclopropenone (DPC), a hapten. General findings and caveats noted by the study authors: No change with DPC sensitization was found in the number of TCRs above 1 in 1000 frequency, and no evidence of global repertoire structure alterations was found. Repeated subsampling changed both the strength of the expansion versus patch-test correlation and the threshold at which that correlation became significant. Significantly more large CDR3 similarity clusters were formed by expanded TCRs than by pre-sensitization or healthy control sets, consistent with antigen-driven responses. All patients had alopecia, a presumed autoimmune disease, so their immune response might differ from that of healthy individuals. Patch test score was positively correlated with the number of PT1 expanded TCRs, with significance at thresholds 8, 16 and 32 but not at 4.

Library method: RACE. Instrument used: NextSeq 500. During library preparation, unique molecular identifiers were attached to individual cDNA molecules so that TCRs could be counted in a quantitative, reproducible way. From each blood RNA sample, both TCR alpha and TCR beta chains were sequenced. The authors processed their data as follows. Samples had a median of approximately 96,000 TCRs, with a range from about 23,224 to 750,000. The Decombinator software suite was used to annotate V, J and CDR3 in the TCR reads. For PS versus PT1 abundance plots, all samples were subsampled to the same number of TCRs (28,000). TCRs were defined as expanded if absent before sensitization and observed at least eight times at the 2-week time point. TCRdb took the public reads, trimmed them with fastp at Q25, ran MiXCR for clone calling and kept in-frame beta chains. Duplicate CDR3 protein sequences are folded into a single record with the most common DNA and genes. What appears here as the V and J calls and clone size reflects TCRdb's work, not the paper's. The sample table contains around 360,000 distinct CDR3 sequences; only one count was recorded for about 6% of them. In total, the top ten clones hold about 5.4% of the sample.

The time point label, as the study defines it: patch test 2, 6 weeks after DPC sensitization. The treatment or condition label here, explained by the study, means: therapeutic diphenylcyclopropenone sensitization with weekly scalp DPC. At every patch-test visit, the blood draw took place before the patch test was put on. Eligible patients were aged 18 to 70, diagnosed with alopecia, deemed suitable for DPC therapy, and excluded if pregnant. Total RNA was extracted from unfractionated whole blood collected in Tempus Blood RNA tubes. A note on this clonotype: The target of this receptor is not known. Base qualities are not recorded, but no much larger clone differs from it by a single base.

Per the germline V gene (reference sequence), LNHNV is the CDR1 and YYDKDF is the CDR2. The CDR3 holds 18 amino acids from the cysteine to the phenylalanine. This entry keeps only the CDR3 DNA: 54 bases, framed from base 1. Trimming at the junction amounts to 0 bases on V and 2 bases on J, and the germline ends lie 17 bases apart. The source is a woman aged 18-30 years with alopecia areata. Some clones in this sample may be carry-over from other donors' samples. This specimen was whole blood, taken in connection with sensitization to the hapten diphenylcyclopropenone (DPC). The sequence links TRBV15 to TRBJ2-4, with TRBD2 as a weak D call on 5 bases. Here the CDR3 is given as CATSRDRGSGGTKNIQYF. The DNA sequence is given as TGTGCCACCAGCAGAGATCGTGGCAGTGGAGGTACCAAAAACATTCAGTACTTC.